This TCR beta chain stems from a study of cytomegalovirus exposure and HLA in healthy donors. Across the study: Genetic ancestry analysis placed 75% to 85% of the 400 or so donors that were genotyped in the Caucasian-associated cluster.

Germline values: CDR1 SGHTA, CDR2 FQGNSA. The CDR3 loop spans 17 amino acids. V lost 6 bases and J 5 bases, leaving 22 bases between the germline ends. Participants comprised healthy donors of bone marrow. The primer mix had 60 Vbeta and 13 Jbeta primers. How the authors handled the data: Later work found 80 million to 85 million unique TCR beta chains, with some 11 million shared. Method: immunoSEQ multiplex PCR; TCRdb's copy keeps in-frame clones and lacks some. V and J calls and clone size are those listed in that table; D and trimming were worked out from the DNA. The sample holds under 200,000 clones, about 80% seen once.

The sample consisted of PBMCs. This receptor was taken from a woman aged 25 to 45 in good health and CMV-seropositive. This chain links TRBV7-2 with TRBJ2-2; a possible D gene is TRBD2 (6 bases). This CDR3 is CASSYQGPGLTTGELFF. The CDR3 DNA is TGTGCCAGCAGTTACCAAGGGCCGGGACTGACGACCGGGGAGCTGTTTTTT.